The clone carrying this TCR beta chain showed up many times. As yet, its antigen is unknown. The data are from a study of T cells in Graves' hyperthyroidism and ophthalmopathy. The CDR3 loop spans 14 amino acids. Trimming left V 2 bases short and J 8 bases short, with 13 bases between. The germline CDR1 and CDR2 sequences are MGHRA and YSYEKL. Study-wide findings and caveats: Most expanded thyroid clonotypes above 0.001 recurred in blood.

TCR beta CDR3 regions were amplified from RNA. The HTBI set primed first-round TCR CDR3 RT-PCR. TCRdb passed the multiplex PCR reads through MiXCR, listing each CDR3 protein once. The sample contains 480,000 or so distinct CDR3 sequences, roughly 14% of which appear only once. In patients aged 18 to 65, hyperthyroidism was newly diagnosed, with duration under 2 months. In making diagnoses, clinical symptoms, serum thyroxine and TRAb, thyroid ultrasound and orbital computed tomography were all used. PBMCs were sourced from less than 12 ml fresh peripheral blood. V is TRBV4-1 and J is TRBJ2-1; the D gene is possibly TRBD2 (5 bases). The receptor's source is a woman aged 18-29 years with Graves' hyperthyroidism. The sample consisted of blood. DNA for the CDR3: TGCGCCAGCAGCCAATCACTAGGTGGTTATGAGCAGTTCTTC. Protein: CASSQSLGGYEQFF.